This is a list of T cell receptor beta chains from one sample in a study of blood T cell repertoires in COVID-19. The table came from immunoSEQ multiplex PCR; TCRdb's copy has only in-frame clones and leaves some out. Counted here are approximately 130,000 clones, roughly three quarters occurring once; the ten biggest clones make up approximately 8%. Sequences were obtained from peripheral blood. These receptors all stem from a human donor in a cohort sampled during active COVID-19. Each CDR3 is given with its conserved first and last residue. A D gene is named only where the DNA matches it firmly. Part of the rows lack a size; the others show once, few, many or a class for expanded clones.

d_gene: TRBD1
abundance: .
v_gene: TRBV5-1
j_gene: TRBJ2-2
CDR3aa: CASSKGGTVAGELFF
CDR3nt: TGCGCCAGCAGCAAAGGGGGCACCGTCGCCGGGGAGCTGTTTTTT

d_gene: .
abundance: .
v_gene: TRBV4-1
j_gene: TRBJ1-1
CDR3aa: CASSQTSGLDTEAFF
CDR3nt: TGCGCCAGCAGCCAAACCTCCGGTCTCGACACTGAAGCTTTCTTT

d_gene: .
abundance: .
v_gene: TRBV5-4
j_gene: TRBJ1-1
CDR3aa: CASSSTGFNTEAFF
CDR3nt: TGTGCCAGCAGCTCGACAGGATTCAACACTGAAGCTTTCTTT

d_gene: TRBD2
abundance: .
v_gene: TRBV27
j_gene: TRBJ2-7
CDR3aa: CASSFGTSGYEQYF
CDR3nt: TGTGCCAGCAGTTTCGGGACTAGCGGCTACGAGCAGTACTTC

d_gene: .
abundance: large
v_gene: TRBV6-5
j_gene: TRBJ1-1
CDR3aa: CASGFQGSTEAFF
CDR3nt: TGTGCCAGCGGCTTTCAGGGGAGTACTGAAGCTTTCTTT

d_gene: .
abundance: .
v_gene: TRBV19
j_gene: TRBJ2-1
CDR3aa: CASSTSLGAGGPYDEQFF
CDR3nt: TGTGCCAGTAGTACCTCCCTCGGAGCGGGTGGACCCTATGATGAGCAGTTCTTC

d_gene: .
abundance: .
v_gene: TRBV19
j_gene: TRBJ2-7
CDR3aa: CAGQRGHPYEQYF
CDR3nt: TGTGCCGGACAGAGGGGACACCCCTACGAGCAGTACTTC

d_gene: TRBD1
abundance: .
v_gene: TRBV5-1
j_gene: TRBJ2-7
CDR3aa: CASSFQGQGMREQYF
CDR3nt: TGCGCCAGCAGCTTTCAAGGACAGGGGATGAGGGAGCAGTACTTC

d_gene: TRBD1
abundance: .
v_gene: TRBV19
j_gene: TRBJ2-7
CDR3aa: CASSPGTGVYEQYF
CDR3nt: TGTGCCAGCAGTCCCGGGACAGGGGTGTACGAGCAGTACTTC

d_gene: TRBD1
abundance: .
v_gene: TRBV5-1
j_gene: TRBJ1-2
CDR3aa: CASSFGVTGTGVNYGYTF
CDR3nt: TGCGCCAGCAGCTTTGGGGTTACCGGGACAGGGGTAAACTATGGCTACACCTTC

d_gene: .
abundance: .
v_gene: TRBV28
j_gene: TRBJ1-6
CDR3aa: CASSSLVGGSSYNSPLHF
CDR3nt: TGTGCCAGCAGTTCCCTCGTGGGGGGGAGCTCCTATAATTCACCCCTCCACTTT

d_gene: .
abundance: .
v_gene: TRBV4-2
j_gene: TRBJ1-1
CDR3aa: CASSHGDTEAFF
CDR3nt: TGTGCCAGCAGCCACGGGGACACTGAAGCTTTCTTT

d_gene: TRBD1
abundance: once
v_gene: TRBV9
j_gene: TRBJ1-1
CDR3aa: CASSAGTGAPGTEAFF
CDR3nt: TGTGCCAGCAGTGCCGGGACAGGGGCCCCGGGGACTGAAGCTTTCTTT

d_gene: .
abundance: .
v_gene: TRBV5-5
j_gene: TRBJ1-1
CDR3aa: CASSDTKTANTEAFF
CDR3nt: TGTGCCAGCAGCGACACGAAGACCGCGAACACTGAAGCTTTCTTT

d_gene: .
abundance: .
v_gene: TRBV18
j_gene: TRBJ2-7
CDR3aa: CASSFQGHYEQYF
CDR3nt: TGTGCCAGCTCATTTCAGGGACACTACGAGCAGTACTTC

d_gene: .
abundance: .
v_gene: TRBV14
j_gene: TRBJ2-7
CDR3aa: CASSQHGGEQYF
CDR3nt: TGTGCCAGCAGCCAACACGGGGGCGAGCAGTACTTC

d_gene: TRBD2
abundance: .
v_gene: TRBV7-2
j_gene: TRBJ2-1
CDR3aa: CASSLAPGLAGGHRTYNEQFF
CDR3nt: TGTGCCAGCAGCTTAGCACCGGGGTTAGCGGGAGGGCACAGAACCTACAATGAGCAGTTCTTC

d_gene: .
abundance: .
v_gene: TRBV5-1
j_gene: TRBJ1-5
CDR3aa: CASSLVGNQPQHF
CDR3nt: TGCGCCAGCAGCTTGGTAGGCAATCAGCCCCAGCATTTT

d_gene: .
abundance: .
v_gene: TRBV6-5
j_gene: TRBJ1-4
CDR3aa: CASSYSPLGGREKLFF
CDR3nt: TGTGCCAGCAGTTACTCGCCCCTAGGGGGTCGCGAAAAACTGTTTTTT

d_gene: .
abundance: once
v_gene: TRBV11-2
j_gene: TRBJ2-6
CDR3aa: CASSYGHLDSGANVLTF
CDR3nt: TGTGCCAGCAGCTACGGACATTTGGACTCTGGGGCCAACGTCCTGACTTTC

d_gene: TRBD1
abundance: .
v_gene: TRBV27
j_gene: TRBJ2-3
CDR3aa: CASSPGTGGDTQYF
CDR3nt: TGTGCCAGCAGCCCCGGGACAGGGGGAGATACGCAGTATTTT

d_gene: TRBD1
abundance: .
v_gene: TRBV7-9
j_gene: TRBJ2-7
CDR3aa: CASSLKPGQEYYEQYF
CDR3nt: TGTGCCAGCAGTTTAAAGCCGGGACAGGAGTACTACGAGCAGTACTTC

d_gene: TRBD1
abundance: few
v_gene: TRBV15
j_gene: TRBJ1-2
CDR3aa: CATSSGQGRGGYTF
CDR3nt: TGTGCCACCAGCAGCGGACAGGGAAGGGGAGGCTACACCTTC

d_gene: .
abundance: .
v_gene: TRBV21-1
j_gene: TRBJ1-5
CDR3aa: CASSKEGTGKYSNQPQHF
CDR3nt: TGTGCCAGCAGCAAAGAAGGGACAGGGAAATATAGCAATCAGCCCCAGCATTTT

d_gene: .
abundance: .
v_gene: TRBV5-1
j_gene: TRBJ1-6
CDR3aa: CASSRLEVNSPLHF
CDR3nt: TGCGCCAGCAGTCGGTTGGAGGTTAATTCACCCCTCCACTTT

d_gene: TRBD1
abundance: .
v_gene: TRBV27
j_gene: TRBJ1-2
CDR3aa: CASSLGQGGGYTF
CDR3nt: TGTGCCAGCAGTTTGGGACAGGGGGGCGGCTACACCTTC

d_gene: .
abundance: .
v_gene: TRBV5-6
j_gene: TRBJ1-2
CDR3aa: CASRSGVGYTF
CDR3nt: TGTGCCAGCAGGTCAGGGGTTGGCTACACCTTC

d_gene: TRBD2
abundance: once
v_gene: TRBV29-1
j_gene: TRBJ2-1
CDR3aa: CSVEGGGGAGFNEQFF
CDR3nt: TGCAGCGTTGAAGGAGGCGGGGGGGCCGGGTTCAATGAGCAGTTCTTC

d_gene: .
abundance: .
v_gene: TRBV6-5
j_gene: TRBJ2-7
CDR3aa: CASSYSTQGIYEQYF
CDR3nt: TGTGCCAGCAGTTACTCGACTCAGGGCATCTACGAGCAGTACTTC